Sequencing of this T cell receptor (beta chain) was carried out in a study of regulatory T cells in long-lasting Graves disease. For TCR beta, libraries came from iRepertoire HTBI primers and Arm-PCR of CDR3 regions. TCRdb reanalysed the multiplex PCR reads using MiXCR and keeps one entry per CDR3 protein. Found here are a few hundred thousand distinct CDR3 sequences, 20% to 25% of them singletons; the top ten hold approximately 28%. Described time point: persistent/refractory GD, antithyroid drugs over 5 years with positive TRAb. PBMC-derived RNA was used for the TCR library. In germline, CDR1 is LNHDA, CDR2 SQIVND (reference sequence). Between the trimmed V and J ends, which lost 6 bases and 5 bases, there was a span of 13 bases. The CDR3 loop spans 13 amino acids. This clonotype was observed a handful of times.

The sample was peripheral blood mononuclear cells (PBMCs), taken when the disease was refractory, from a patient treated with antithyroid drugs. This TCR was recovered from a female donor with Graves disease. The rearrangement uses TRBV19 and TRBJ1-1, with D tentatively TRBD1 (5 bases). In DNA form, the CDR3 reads TGTGCCAGTAGCATCAGGGAAAAGACTGAAGCTTTCTTT. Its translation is CASSIREKTEAFF. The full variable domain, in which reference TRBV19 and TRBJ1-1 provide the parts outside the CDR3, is DGGITQSPKYLFRKEGQNVTLSCEQNLNHDAMYWYRQDPGQGLRLIYYSQIVNDFQKGDIAEGYSVSREKKESFPLTVTSAQKNPTAFYLCASSIREKTEAFFGQGTRLTVV.